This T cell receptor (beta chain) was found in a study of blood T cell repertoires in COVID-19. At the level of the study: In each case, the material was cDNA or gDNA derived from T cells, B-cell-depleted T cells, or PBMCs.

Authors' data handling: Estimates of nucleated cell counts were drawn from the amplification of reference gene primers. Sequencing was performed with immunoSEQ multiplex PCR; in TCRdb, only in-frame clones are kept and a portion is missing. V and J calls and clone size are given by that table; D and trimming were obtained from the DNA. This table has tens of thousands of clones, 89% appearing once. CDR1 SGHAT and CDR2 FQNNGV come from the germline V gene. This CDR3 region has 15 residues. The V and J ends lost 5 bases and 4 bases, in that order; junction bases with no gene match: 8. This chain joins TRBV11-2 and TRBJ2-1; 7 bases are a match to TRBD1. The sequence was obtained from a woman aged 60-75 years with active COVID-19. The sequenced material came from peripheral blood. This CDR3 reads CASSVTGTVYNEQFF. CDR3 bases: TGTGCCAGCAGCGTGACCGGGACAGTATACAATGAGCAGTTCTTC.